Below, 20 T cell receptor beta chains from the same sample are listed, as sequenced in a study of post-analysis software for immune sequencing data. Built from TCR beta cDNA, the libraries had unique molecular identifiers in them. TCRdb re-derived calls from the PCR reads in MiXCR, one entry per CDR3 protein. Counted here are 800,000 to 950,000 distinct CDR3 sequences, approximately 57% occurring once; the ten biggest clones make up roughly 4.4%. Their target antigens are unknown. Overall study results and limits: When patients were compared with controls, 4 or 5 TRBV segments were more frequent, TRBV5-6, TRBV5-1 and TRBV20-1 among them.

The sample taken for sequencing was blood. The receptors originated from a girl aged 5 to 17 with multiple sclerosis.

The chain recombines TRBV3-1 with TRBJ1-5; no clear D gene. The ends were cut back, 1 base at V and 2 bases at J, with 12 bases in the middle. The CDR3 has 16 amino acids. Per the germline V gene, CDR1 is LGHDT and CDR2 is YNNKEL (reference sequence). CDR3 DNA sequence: TGTGCCAGCAGCCAAGCGGGAGGAGGCGGCAATCAGCCCCAGCATTTT. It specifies CASSQAGGGGNQPQHF.

Here the CDR3 DNA reads TGTGCCAGCAGTTCGGTCTCCTTGGACAATGAGCAGTACTTC. It yields the protein CASSSVSLDNEQYF. The rearrangement links TRBV12-3 or TRBV12-4 to TRBJ2-1; TRBD1 is a possible D gene (5 bases). The end of the DNA aligns better with TRBJ2-7, so the J call may be wrong. CDR3 length equals 14 residues.

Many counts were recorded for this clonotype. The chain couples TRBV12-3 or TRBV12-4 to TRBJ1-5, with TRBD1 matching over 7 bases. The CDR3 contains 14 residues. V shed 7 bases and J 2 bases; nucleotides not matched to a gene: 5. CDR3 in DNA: TGTGCCAGCATTGAAGGGACAGGCAATCAGCCCCAGCATTTT. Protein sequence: CASIEGTGNQPQHF.

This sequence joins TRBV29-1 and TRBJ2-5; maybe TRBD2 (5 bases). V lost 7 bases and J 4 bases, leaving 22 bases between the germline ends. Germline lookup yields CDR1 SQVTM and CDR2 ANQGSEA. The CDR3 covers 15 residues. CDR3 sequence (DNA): TGCAGCGCCACTCAACCCGGGGTGCCCGGAGAGACCCAGTACTTC. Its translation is CSATQPGVPGETQYF.

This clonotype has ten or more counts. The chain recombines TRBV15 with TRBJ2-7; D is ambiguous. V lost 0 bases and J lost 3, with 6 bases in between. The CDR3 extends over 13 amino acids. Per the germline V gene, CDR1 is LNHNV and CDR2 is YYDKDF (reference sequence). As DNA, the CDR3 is TGTGCCACCAGCAGAGACAGGAGCTACGAGCAGTACTTC. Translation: CATSRDRSYEQYF.

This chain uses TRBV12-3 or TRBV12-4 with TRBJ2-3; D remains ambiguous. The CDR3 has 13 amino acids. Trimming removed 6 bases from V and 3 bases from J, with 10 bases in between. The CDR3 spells CASRPHITDTQYF. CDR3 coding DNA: TGTGCCAGCAGACCCCATATTACAGATACGCAGTATTTT.

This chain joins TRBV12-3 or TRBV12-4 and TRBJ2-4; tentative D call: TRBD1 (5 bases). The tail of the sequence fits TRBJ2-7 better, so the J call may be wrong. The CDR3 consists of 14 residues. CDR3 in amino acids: CASSFGQGGCEQYF. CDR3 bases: TGTGCCAGCAGTTTTGGTCAGGGTGGTTGCGAGCAGTACTTC.

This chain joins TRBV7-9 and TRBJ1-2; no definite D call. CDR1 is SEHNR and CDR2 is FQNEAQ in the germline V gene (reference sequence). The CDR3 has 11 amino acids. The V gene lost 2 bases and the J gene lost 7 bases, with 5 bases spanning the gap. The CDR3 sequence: CASSLPTGYTF. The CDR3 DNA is TGTGCCAGCAGCTTACCGACTGGCTACACCTTC.

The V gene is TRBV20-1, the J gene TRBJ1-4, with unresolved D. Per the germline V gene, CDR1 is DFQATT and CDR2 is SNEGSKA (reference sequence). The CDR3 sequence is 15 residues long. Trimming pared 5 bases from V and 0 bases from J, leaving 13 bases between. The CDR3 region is CSARPSSPTNEKLFF. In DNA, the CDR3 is TGCAGTGCTCGGCCCTCAAGTCCAACTAATGAAAAACTGTTTTTT.

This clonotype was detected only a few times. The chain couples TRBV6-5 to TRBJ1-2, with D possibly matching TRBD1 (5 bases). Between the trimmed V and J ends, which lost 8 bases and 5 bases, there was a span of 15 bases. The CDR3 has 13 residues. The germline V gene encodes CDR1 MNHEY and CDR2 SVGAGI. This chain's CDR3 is CASRRLGAYGYTF. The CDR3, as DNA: TGTGCCAGCCGGAGACTCGGGGCTTATGGCTACACCTTC.

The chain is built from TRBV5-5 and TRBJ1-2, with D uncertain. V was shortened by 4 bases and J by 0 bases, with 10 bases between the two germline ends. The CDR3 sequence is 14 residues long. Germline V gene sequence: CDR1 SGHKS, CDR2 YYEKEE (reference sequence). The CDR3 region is CASSHGGSNYGYTF. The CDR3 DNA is TGTGCCAGCAGCCACGGAGGGTCTAACTATGGCTACACCTTC.

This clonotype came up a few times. DNA of the CDR3: TGTGCCAGCAGTTTTTTGGACAACTATGGCTACACCTTC. Protein product: CASSFLDNYGYTF. The chain couples TRBV12-3 or TRBV12-4 to TRBJ1-2; no definite D call. The CDR3 has 13 amino acids. Trimming removed 3 bases at V and 2 bases at J, with 7 bases between.

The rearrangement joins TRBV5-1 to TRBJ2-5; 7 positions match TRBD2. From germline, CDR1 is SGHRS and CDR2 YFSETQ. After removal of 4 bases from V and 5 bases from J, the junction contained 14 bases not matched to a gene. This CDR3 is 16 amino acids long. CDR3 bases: TGCGCCAGCAGCATATCGCCCGGCGGGGGTGGGGAGACCCAGTACTTC. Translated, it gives CASSISPGGGGETQYF.

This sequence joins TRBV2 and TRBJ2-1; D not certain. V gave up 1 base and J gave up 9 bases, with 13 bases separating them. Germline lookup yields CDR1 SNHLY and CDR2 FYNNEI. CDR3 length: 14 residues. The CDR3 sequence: CASSEGTHRVEQFF. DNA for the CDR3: TGTGCCAGCAGTGAAGGGACCCATAGAGTTGAGCAGTTCTTC.

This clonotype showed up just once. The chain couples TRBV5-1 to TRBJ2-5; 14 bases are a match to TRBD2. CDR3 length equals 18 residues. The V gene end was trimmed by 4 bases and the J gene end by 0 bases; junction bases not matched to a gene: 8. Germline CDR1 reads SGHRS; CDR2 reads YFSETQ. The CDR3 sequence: CASSLRTSGRPYQETQYF. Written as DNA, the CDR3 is TGCGCCAGCAGCCTCCGGACTAGCGGGAGGCCGTACCAAGAGACCCAGTACTTC.

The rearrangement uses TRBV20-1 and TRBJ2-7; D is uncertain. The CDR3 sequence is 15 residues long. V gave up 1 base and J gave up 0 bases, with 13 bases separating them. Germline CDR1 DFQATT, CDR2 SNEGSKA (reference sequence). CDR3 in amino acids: CSARVWGLSSYEQYF. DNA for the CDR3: TGCAGTGCTAGAGTTTGGGGTCTCAGCTCCTACGAGCAGTACTTC.

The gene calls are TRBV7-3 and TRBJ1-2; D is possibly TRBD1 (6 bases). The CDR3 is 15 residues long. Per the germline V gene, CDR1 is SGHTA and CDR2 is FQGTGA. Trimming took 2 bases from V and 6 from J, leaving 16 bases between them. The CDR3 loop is CASSLSQGRNDGYTF. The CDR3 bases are TGTGCCAGCAGCTTATCTCAGGGGAGGAATGATGGCTACACCTTC. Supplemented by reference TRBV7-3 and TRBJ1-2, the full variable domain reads GAGVSQTPSNKVTEKGKYVELRCDPISGHTALYWYRQSLGQGPEFLIYFQGTGAADDSGLPNDRFFAVRPEGSVSTLKIQRTERGDSAVYLCASSLSQGRNDGYTFGSGTRLTVV.

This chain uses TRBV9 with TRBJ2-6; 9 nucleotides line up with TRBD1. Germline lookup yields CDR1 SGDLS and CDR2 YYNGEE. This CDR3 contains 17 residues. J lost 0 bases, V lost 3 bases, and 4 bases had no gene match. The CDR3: CASSGGQGSSGANVLTF. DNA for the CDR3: TGTGCCAGCAGCGGGGGACAGGGTAGCTCTGGGGCCAACGTCCTGACTTTC.

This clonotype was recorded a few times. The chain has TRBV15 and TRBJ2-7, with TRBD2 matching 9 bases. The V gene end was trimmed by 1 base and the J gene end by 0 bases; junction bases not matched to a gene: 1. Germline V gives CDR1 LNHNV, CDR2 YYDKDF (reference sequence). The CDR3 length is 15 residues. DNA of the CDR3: TGTGCCACCAGCAGAGGTAGCGGGAGCTCCTACGAGCAGTACTTC. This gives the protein CATSRGSGSSYEQYF.

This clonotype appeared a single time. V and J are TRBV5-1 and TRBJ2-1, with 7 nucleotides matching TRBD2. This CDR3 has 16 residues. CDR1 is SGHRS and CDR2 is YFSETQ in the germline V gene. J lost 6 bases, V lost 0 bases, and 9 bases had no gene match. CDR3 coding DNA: TGCGCCAGCAGCTTGGAGCGCGGGAGTCTCTCCAATGAGCAGTTCTTC. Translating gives CASSLERGSLSNEQFF.